The 14 T cell receptor beta chains below were found in one sample sequenced in a study of blood T cell repertoires in COVID-19. Profiled with immunoSEQ multiplex PCR; TCRdb holds only in-frame clones, not every one. The data contain some 250,000 clones, about 73% of them singletons. Source material: peripheral blood. These receptors all stem from a woman older than 75 with acute or convalescent COVID-19.

The chain is built from TRBV11-2 and TRBJ1-2; D may be TRBD1 (6 bases). The CDR3 runs 14 residues. V was cut by 4 bases and J by 6 bases, with 15 bases left in between. Germline CDR1 SGHAT, CDR2 FQNNGV. The CDR3 loop reads CASSSSTGWNGYTF. CDR3 coding DNA: TGTGCCAGCAGCTCATCCACAGGGTGGAATGGCTACACCTTC. The full variable domain, rest sourced from reference TRBV11-2 and TRBJ1-2, is EAGVAQSPRYKIIEKRQSVAFWCNPISGHATLYWYQQILGQGPKLLIQFQNNGVVDDSQLPKDRFSAERLKGVDSTLKIQPAKLEDSAVYLCASSSSTGWNGYTFGSGTRLTVV.

V gene TRBV5-1 combines with J gene TRBJ1-1; 7 bases map to TRBD1. V trimming: 5 bases; J trimming: 6 bases; junction bases outside the gene matches: 10. This CDR3 is built from 14 residues. Germline V gene sequence: CDR1 SGHRS, CDR2 YFSETQ. The CDR3 DNA reads as TGCGCCAGCAGTCCAACAGGGGTACGGTCTGAAGCTTTCTTT. This sequence encodes CASSPTGVRSEAFF. Complete variable domain (other parts from reference TRBV5-1 and TRBJ1-1): KAGVTQTPRYLIKTRGQQVTLSCSPISGHRSVSWYQQTPGQGLQFLFEYFSETQRNKGNFPGRFSGRQFSNSRSEMNVSTLELGDSALYLCASSPTGVRSEAFFGQGTRLTVV.

A remark on this clone: This sample also contains other DNA sequences that code for the same CDR3. The chain recombines TRBV18 with TRBJ1-1; weak D call: TRBD1 (5 bases). CDR3 length: 14 amino acids. The germline gives CDR1 KGHSH, CDR2 LQKENI. Between the trimmed V and J ends, which lost 3 bases and 1 base, there was a span of 9 bases. The CDR3, as DNA: TGTGCCAGCTCACCCGGGGGGGGGAACACTGAAGCTTTCTTT. It yields the protein CASSPGGGNTEAFF. The whole variable domain, remainder taken from reference TRBV18 and TRBJ1-1, is NAGVMQNPRHLVRRRGQEARLRCSPMKGHSHVYWYRQLPEEGLKFMVYLQKENIIDESGMPKERFSAEFPKEGPSILRIQQVVRGDSAAYFCASSPGGGNTEAFFGQGTRLTVV.

The V gene is TRBV6-1, the J gene TRBJ2-1, with 7 nucleotides matching TRBD1. This CDR3 has 17 amino acids. Germline loops: CDR1 MNHNS, CDR2 SASEGT. Trimming removed 0 bases from V and 7 bases from J; junction bases left unmatched: 12. In nucleotides, the CDR3 is TGTGCCAGCAGTGAAGCTCTTCTGAGACAGGGTAAGAATGAGCAGTTCTTC. This gives the protein CASSEALLRQGKNEQFF.

The chain links TRBV5-4 to TRBJ2-3; 12 bases line up with TRBD2. J lost 8 bases, V lost 3 bases, and 4 bases had no gene match. The CDR3 consists of 14 residues. Germline-derived CDR1 and CDR2 are SGHNT and YYREEE (reference sequence). The DNA of the CDR3 is TGTGCCAGCAGCTCGACTAGCGGGAGTGGTACGCAGTATTTT. This codes for CASSSTSGSGTQYF.

This chain connects TRBV25-1 to TRBJ2-1; 7 bases match TRBD2. The trim removed 3 bases at V and 7 bases at J, leaving 15 bases unmatched. The CDR3 runs 17 residues. The germline V gene encodes CDR1 MGHDK and CDR2 SYGVNS. The CDR3 is CASSDAVAGALENEQFF. The DNA of the CDR3 is TGTGCCAGCAGTGACGCTGTCGCGGGAGCCTTGGAGAATGAGCAGTTCTTC.

This clone was observed a handful of times. J is TRBJ2-7 and V is TRBV6-5; 9 bases match TRBD1. CDR1 and CDR2 (germline): MNHEY, SVGAGI. V shed 6 bases, J shed 0 bases, and the junction held 6 bases outside the gene matches. This CDR3 comprises 15 residues. CDR3 in DNA: TGTGCCAGCAGCTCTCCGGGACAGGGCTCCTACGAGCAGTACTTC. Translation: CASSSPGQGSYEQYF.

A remark on this clone: Germline is not matched at one junction end, which may reflect a read error. The CDR3 loop is CASSQDAQGANNLPLHF. The CDR3, as DNA: TGTGCCAGCAGCCAAGATGCCCAGGGGGCGAATAATTTACCCCTCCACTTT. The V and J genes are TRBV4-2 and TRBJ1-6; 8 positions match TRBD1. CDR1 and CDR2 (germline): LGHNA, YNFKEQ. The CDR3 contains 17 residues.

This sequence joins TRBV11-2 and TRBJ1-2; 8 nucleotides line up with TRBD1. After removal of 4 bases from V and 4 bases from J, the junction contained 11 bases not matched to a gene. This CDR3 has 16 residues. CDR1 and CDR2 (germline): SGHAT, FQNNGV. The CDR3 is CASSSSRGPLGYGYTF. In DNA form, the CDR3 reads TGTGCCAGCAGCTCCTCCAGGGGGCCCCTGGGCTATGGCTACACCTTC.

The J gene is TRBJ1-1, the V gene TRBV2; TRBD1 agrees at 9 bases. The CDR3 is 16 amino acids. V was clipped by 9 bases and J by 4 bases; unmatched bases: 15. Germline CDR1 and CDR2: SNHLY and FYNNEI. CDR3 sequence: CASSWGQGFSGTEAFF. The DNA of the CDR3 is TGTGCCAGTAGCTGGGGACAGGGATTCTCTGGCACTGAAGCTTTCTTT.

The V gene is TRBV6-2 or TRBV6-3, the J gene TRBJ2-5; unclear D gene. CDR3 length: 12 residues. Germline CDR1 is MNHEY and CDR2 is SVGEGT. V lost 0 bases to trimming and J lost 7 bases, with 6 bases between them. CDR3 DNA: TGTGCCAGCAGTTACTCCAGTGGGACCCAGTACTTC. Residues: CASSYSSGTQYF.

This clone was observed a single time. Other DNA sequences in the sample encode the same CDR3. V is TRBV27 and J is TRBJ2-5; 12 positions agree with TRBD1. Germline CDR1 is MNHEY and CDR2 is SMNVEV (reference sequence). This CDR3 is 15 amino acids long. V trimming: 4 bases; J trimming: 5 bases; junction bases outside the gene matches: 5. The DNA for the CDR3 is TGTGCCAGCAGTTCGGGGACAGGGGGCGTGGAGACCCAGTACTTC. Protein sequence: CASSSGTGGVETQYF.

This clone was seen a single time. V gene TRBV30 combines with J gene TRBJ1-5; unclear D gene. Deletions cut 0 bases from V and 3 bases from J, with 6 bases between. The CDR3 loop spans 13 amino acids. Germline CDR1 GTSNPN, CDR2 SVGIG (reference sequence). Written as DNA, the CDR3 is TGTGCCTGGAGTGTTCGGGACAATCAGCCCCAGCATTTT. This sequence encodes CAWSVRDNQPQHF.

This clone was counted between two and nine times. The chain's CDR3 is CASRATGANTGELFF. Here the CDR3 DNA reads TGTGCCAGCAGGGCGACAGGGGCGAACACCGGGGAGCTGTTTTTT. The rearrangement links TRBV2 to TRBJ2-2, with 8 bases fitting TRBD1. Germline CDR1 is SNHLY and CDR2 is FYNNEI. The V segment lost 6 bases and the J segment 0 bases; nucleotides outside the gene matches: 3. The CDR3 sequence is 15 residues long.